The next 6 T cell receptor beta chains were all read from a single sample in a study of beta chain features in type 1 diabetes. The isolated RNA, all of it, was reverse transcribed, so expressed TCRB transcripts were what got sequenced. Assay used: immunoSEQ multiplex PCR; TCRdb lists only in-frame clones, some missing. This sample has 900,000 or so clones, with roughly a sixth found just once. Sequenced: naive CD4+ T cells from blood. These receptors all come from a woman younger than 35 in good health.

The table lists this clone with a few counts. The chain recombines TRBV18 with TRBJ2-7, with D uncertain. The CDR3 is made up of 15 amino acids. In germline, CDR1 is KGHSH, CDR2 LQKENI. The V end was cut by 3 bases, the J end by 3 bases, with 15 bases between. The CDR3 coding sequence is TGTGCCAGCTCACCTCCGGGTTCTCACTACTACGAGCAGTACTTC. Amino acids: CASSPPGSHYYEQYF.

For this clone: Other DNA sequences from this sample encode an identical CDR3 as well. This chain uses TRBV4-3 with TRBJ2-3, with D possibly matching TRBD1 (5 bases). Germline-derived CDR1 and CDR2 are LGHNA and YSLEER. CDR3 length: 14 residues. Trimming took off 0 bases at V and 1 base at J, with 5 bases between the two ends. The CDR3 sequence: CASSQDRGTDTQYF. As DNA, the CDR3 is TGCGCCAGCAGCCAAGACAGGGGCACAGATACGCAGTATTTT.

This clone came up a few times. V usage is TRBV18 and J usage is TRBJ1-1, with no clear D. V was trimmed by 2 bases and J by 3 bases, leaving 13 bases between them. The length of the CDR3 is 15 residues. The germline CDR1 and CDR2 sequences are KGHSH and LQKENI. CDR3: CASSPSLTDYTEAFF. The CDR3, as DNA: TGTGCCAGCTCACCAAGCCTAACAGATTACACTGAAGCTTTCTTT.

The CDR3 sequence: CASSLDSGTSQYF. DNA of the CDR3: TGTGCCAGCAGCCTCGATTCCGGGACTAGTCAGTACTTC. The chain links TRBV11-2 to TRBJ2-5; 8 bases line up with TRBD2. CDR1 SGHAT and CDR2 FQNNGV come from the germline V gene. Trimming took 5 bases from V and 11 from J; bases not matched to a gene: 10. The CDR3 has 13 residues.

The V gene is TRBV7-8, the J gene TRBJ2-7, with unresolved D. Between the trimmed V and J ends, which lost 5 bases and 2 bases, there was a span of 16 bases. Germline-derived CDR1 and CDR2 are SGHVS and FQNEAQ. The CDR3 spans 15 residues. CDR3 region: CASSPEISPPYEQYF. The CDR3 coding sequence is TGTGCCAGCAGCCCCGAAATTTCCCCGCCCTACGAGCAGTACTTC.

The V call is TRBV5-1, the J call TRBJ2-5; unclear D gene. V lost 4 bases, J lost 3 bases, and 16 bases lay in between. The CDR3 has 15 residues. Germline CDR1 and CDR2: SGHRS and YFSETQ. CDR3 nucleotides: TGCGCCAGCAGCCCGGACGGGCGCCGGGAAGAGACCCAGTACTTC. This codes for CASSPDGRREETQYF.